Detailed here is one T cell receptor (beta chain). The target antigen is unknown. With V trimmed by 9 bases and J by 2 bases, 7 bases remained unmatched. This CDR3 is built from 14 residues. Germline CDR1 reads SNHLY; CDR2 reads FYNNEI. This specimen comes from a study of cytomegalovirus exposure and HLA in healthy donors. PCR involved 60 Vbeta and 13 Jbeta primers. The repertoire was sequenced with immunoSEQ multiplex PCR; TCRdb's copy has only in-frame clones and lacks some. The profile shows 130,000 to 150,000 clones, approximately 74% of them singletons. Study-wide points: In a later analysis, V- and J-gene trimming of beta chains associated with a DCLRE1C missense variant, replicated independently. For cytomegalovirus status, the classifier reportedly gave diagnoses with high specificity and sensitivity. Being productive about 90% or about 30% of the time was typical of most TCR beta V segments in an earlier analysis.

Healthy individuals who donated bone marrow served as the donors. The clonotype was recovered from a man aged 18 to 29 in good health and CMV-seropositive. The chain is built from TRBV2 and TRBJ2-1, with TRBD1 identical over 7 bases. Material for sequencing was PBMCs. In DNA, the CDR3 is TGTGCCAGTCCAAGGGGGCGGACCTACAATGAGCAGTTCTTC. It yields the protein CASPRGRTYNEQFF.